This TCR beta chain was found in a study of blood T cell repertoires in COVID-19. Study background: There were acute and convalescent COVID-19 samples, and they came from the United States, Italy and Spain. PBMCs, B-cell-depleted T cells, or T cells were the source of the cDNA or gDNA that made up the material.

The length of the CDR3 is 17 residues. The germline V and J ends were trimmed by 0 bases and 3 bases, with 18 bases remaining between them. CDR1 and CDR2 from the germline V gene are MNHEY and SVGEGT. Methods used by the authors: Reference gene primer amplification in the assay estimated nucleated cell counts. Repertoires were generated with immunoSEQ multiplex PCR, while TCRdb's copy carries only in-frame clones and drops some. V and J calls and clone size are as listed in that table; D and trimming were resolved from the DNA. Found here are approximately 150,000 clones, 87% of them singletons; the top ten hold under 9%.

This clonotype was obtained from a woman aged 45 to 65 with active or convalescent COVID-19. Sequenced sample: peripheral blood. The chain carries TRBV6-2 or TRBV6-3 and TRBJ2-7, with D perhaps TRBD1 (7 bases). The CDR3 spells CASSYSTAGTVRYEQYF. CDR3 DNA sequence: TGTGCCAGCAGTTACTCGACGGCGGGGACAGTACGCTACGAGCAGTACTTC.